This TCR beta chain stems from a study of HIV-infected patients and healthy controls. Study details: A modest, significant CD4 rise occurred in about 85% of the 16 patients after three months of therapy.

Relative to its sample, this clonotype is large. What it binds is not known. From germline, CDR1 is SGHVS and CDR2 FQNEAQ. The CDR3 totals 15 residues. The trim removed 7 bases at V and 2 bases at J, leaving 5 bases unmatched. cDNA was made from approximately 0.55 ug RNA using alpha and beta constant primers. Alpha and beta chain libraries were made separately by chain-specific third strand synthesis with multiplexing indices. TCRdb passed the 5' RACE reads through MiXCR, listing each CDR3 protein once. The sample comprises 6,000 or so distinct CDR3 sequences, under 30% of which are singletons, and about 22% rests with the top ten. No cell fractionation was done, so the repertoire covers all unsorted peripheral blood T cells. Whole-study findings and limits: Compared with controls, mean Gini indices were significantly raised in HIV-infected repertoires, possibly indicating oligoclonality. Untreated HIV+ repertoires had roughly threefold fewer distinct CDR3s and lower Shannon diversity than healthy controls.

The clonotype was recovered from an adult with HIV infection. This specimen was blood, taken before antiretroviral therapy. The V and J genes are TRBV7-8 and TRBJ1-5, with 10 nucleotides matching TRBD1. This CDR3 reads CASKDGTGGNQPQHF. In DNA form, the CDR3 reads TGTGCCAGCAAAGACGGGACAGGGGGCAATCAGCCCCAGCATTTT. Full variable domain (rest looked up from reference TRBV7-8 and TRBJ1-5): GAGVSQSPRYKVAKRGQDVALRCDPISGHVSLFWYQQALGQGPEFLTYFQNEAQLDKSGLPSDRFFAERPEGSVSTLKIQRTQQEDSAVYLCASKDGTGGNQPQHFGDGTRLSIL.